The 30 T cell receptor beta chains reported below all come from one sample, sequenced in a study of cytomegalovirus exposure and HLA in healthy donors. The PCR was carried out with 60 Vbeta primers and 13 Jbeta primers. The repertoire was sequenced with immunoSEQ multiplex PCR; TCRdb's copy has only in-frame clones and lacks some. The sample holds some 160,000 clones, 77% seen once. The sequencing sample was made of PBMCs. These receptors were collected from a woman in her thirties in good health and CMV-seronegative.

V and J are TRBV5-1 and TRBJ1-4; TRBD1 matches at 10 bases. Per germline, CDR1 SGHRS and CDR2 YFSETQ. After removal of 5 bases from V and 4 bases from J, the junction contained 2 bases not matched to a gene. The length of the CDR3 is 14 residues. CDR3 in DNA: TGCGCCAGCAGGACAGGGGGCTTTAATGAAAAACTGTTTTTT. It encodes CASRTGGFNEKLFF.

The gene calls are TRBV4-1 and TRBJ2-1; 14 positions agree with TRBD2. The CDR3 contains 16 residues. V dropped 7 bases and J dropped 10; count of bases not matched to a gene: 12. In germline, CDR1 is MGHRA, CDR2 YSYEKL. The CDR3 here is CASKTSGGVGSEEQFF. As DNA, the CDR3 is TGCGCCAGCAAGACTAGCGGGGGGGTCGGTTCAGAAGAGCAGTTCTTC.

The rearrangement uses TRBV9 and TRBJ2-7, with 7 bases matching TRBD2. J lost 2 bases, V lost 3 bases, and 5 bases had no gene match. Germline V lookup: CDR1 SGDLS, CDR2 YYNGEE. The CDR3 runs 14 residues. The CDR3 DNA is TGTGCCAGCAGCGCGAGCGGGACTCCCTACGAGCAGTACTTC. Translation: CASSASGTPYEQYF.

V is TRBV6-5 and J is TRBJ2-3, with 7 bases identical to TRBD2. This CDR3 has 15 residues. V shed 10 bases and J 5 bases; nucleotides not matched to a gene: 15. Germline CDR1 and CDR2: MNHEY and SVGAGI. CDR3 amino acids: CATRGGGNGVDTQYF. The CDR3 nucleotides are TGTGCCACGCGGGGCGGGGGAAACGGGGTAGATACGCAGTATTTT.

This sequence joins TRBV5-1 and TRBJ2-3; possible D gene TRBD2, 6 bases. Trimming removed 2 bases at V and 1 base at J, with 14 bases between. The CDR3 has 16 residues. Germline CDR1 reads SGHRS; CDR2 reads YFSETQ. CDR3 in amino acids: CASSFQGAGGTDTQYF. The CDR3, as DNA: TGCGCCAGCAGCTTTCAAGGAGCGGGTGGCACAGATACGCAGTATTTT.

The chain carries TRBV6-5 and TRBJ1-2; 7 bases match TRBD1. The V segment lost 5 bases and the J segment 8 bases; nucleotides outside the gene matches: 14. The germline CDR1 and CDR2 sequences are MNHEY and SVGAGI. This CDR3 has 15 residues. CDR3 coding DNA: TGTGCCAGCAGTGCCCCTCCCGACAGGGTGGAAGGCTACACCTTC. Protein product: CASSAPPDRVEGYTF.

V and J are TRBV2 and TRBJ1-2; 9 nucleotides line up with TRBD1. The V gene's germline CDR1 is SNHLY and CDR2 FYNNEI. V trimming: 5 bases; J trimming: 6 bases; junction bases outside the gene matches: 7. The CDR3 sequence is 14 residues long. Written as DNA, the CDR3 is TGTGCCAGCAGTTACAGGGGGCTTCGGGATGGCTACACCTTC. Protein product: CASSYRGLRDGYTF. The full variable domain, in which reference TRBV2 and TRBJ1-2 provide the parts outside the CDR3, is EPEVTQTPSHQVTQMGQEVILRCVPISNHLYFYWYRQILGQKVEFLVSFYNNEISEKSEIFDDQFSVERPDGSNFTLKIRSTKLEDSAMYFCASSYRGLRDGYTFGSGTRLTVV.

V and J are TRBV6-5 and TRBJ2-5, with TRBD1 matching 8 bases. The CDR3 sequence is 15 residues long. The junction had 10 bases not matched to a gene; V was cut back by 5 bases and J by 5 bases. Germline V lookup: CDR1 MNHEY, CDR2 SVGAGI. DNA of the CDR3: TGTGCCAGCAGTAGGACAGGGCCTACCGGGGAGACCCAGTACTTC. This sequence encodes CASSRTGPTGETQYF.

This chain links TRBV21-1 with TRBJ2-3; TRBD1, the D gene given by the table, was not confirmed from the DNA. TRBV21-1 is marked as a pseudogene. CDR3 length: 15 amino acids. CDR3 in amino acids: CASSERQSRTDTQYF. DNA for the CDR3: TGTGCCAGCAGCGAAAGACAGTCTCGCACAGATACGCAGTATTTT.

This clone was detected a few times. The chain links TRBV15 to TRBJ1-1; no reliable D call. The V and J ends lost 1 base and 6 bases respectively, with 6 bases between them. This CDR3 region has 12 residues. The germline CDR1 and CDR2 sequences are LNHNV and YYDKDF (reference sequence). DNA for the CDR3: TGTGCCACCAGCAGAGTAATGTCTGAAGCTTTCTTT. Protein: CATSRVMSEAFF.

The chain couples TRBV5-8 to TRBJ1-1; TRBD1 is a possible D gene (5 bases). Germline CDR1 reads SGHTS; CDR2 reads YDEGEE. V gave up 6 bases and J gave up 10 bases, with 13 bases separating them. The length of the CDR3 is 11 residues. The CDR3 coding sequence is TGTGCCAGCACTGGGGGGATTTCAGCTTTCTTT. Protein product: CASTGGISAFF.

V is TRBV15 and J is TRBJ1-6; D might be TRBD1 (6 bases). CDR1 and CDR2 (germline): LNHNV, YYDKDF (reference sequence). CDR3 length: 14 residues. Trimming shortened V by 5 bases and J by 8 bases, and 13 bases separated the two germline ends. The CDR3 here is CATSGTLSDSPLHF. The CDR3 bases are TGTGCCACCAGCGGGACACTTTCAGATTCACCCCTCCACTTT.

This clone came up a few times. J is TRBJ1-1 and V is TRBV4-2, with D tentatively TRBD1 (6 bases). V was clipped by 1 base and J by 2 bases, with 17 bases between them. Germline V gives CDR1 LGHNA, CDR2 YNFKEQ. The CDR3 has 17 residues. CDR3 amino acids: CASSQVPLGGANTEAFF. CDR3 DNA: TGTGCCAGCAGCCAAGTGCCCCTGGGGGGGGCAAACACTGAAGCTTTCTTT.

This clone appeared a few times. The chain couples TRBV7-3 to TRBJ2-3; 9 positions match TRBD2. Germline values: CDR1 SGHTA, CDR2 FQGTGA. This CDR3 contains 14 residues. The V and J ends lost 6 bases and 3 bases, in that order; junction bases with no gene match: 4. CDR3 protein: CASRALAGTDTQYF. CDR3 sequence (DNA): TGTGCCAGCAGAGCGCTAGCGGGGACAGATACGCAGTATTTT.

The chain is built from TRBV7-3 and TRBJ2-7, with no clear D. The CDR3 length is 15 residues. Germline CDR1 reads SGHTA; CDR2 reads FQGTGA. The germline V and J ends were trimmed by 2 bases and 2 bases, with 13 bases remaining between them. CDR3 amino acids: CASSLGLAPTYEQYF. In nucleotides, the CDR3 is TGTGCCAGCAGCTTAGGCTTAGCCCCCACCTACGAGCAGTACTTC.

The rearrangement uses TRBV2 and TRBJ2-7; TRBD2 matches at 13 bases. V was pared by 8 bases and J by 2 bases, with 3 bases of the junction left unmatched. This CDR3 contains 14 residues. Germline CDR1 SNHLY, CDR2 FYNNEI. The CDR3 region has the DNA TGTGCCAGCGGACTAGCGGGGGATGCCTACGAGCAGTACTTC. Protein product: CASGLAGDAYEQYF.

This clone was found a few times. The chain links TRBV7-2 to TRBJ1-3, with a weak D call TRBD1 (5 bases). This CDR3 has 16 residues. The germline V gene encodes CDR1 SGHTA and CDR2 FQGNSA. The V gene lost 1 base and the J gene lost 0 bases, with 10 bases spanning the gap. The CDR3 loop is CASSLEGRVSGNTIYF. The CDR3 DNA is TGTGCCAGCAGCTTAGAAGGCAGGGTCTCTGGAAACACCATATATTTT.

This rearrangement joins TRBV4-1 to TRBJ2-7, with TRBD1 matching over 11 bases. The J segment lost 3 bases and the V segment lost 1 base, leaving 5 bases of the junction unmatched. The CDR3 runs 16 residues. Germline values: CDR1 MGHRA, CDR2 YSYEKL. The CDR3 spells CASSQGTGGTYYEQYF. DNA for the CDR3: TGCGCCAGCAGCCAAGGGACAGGGGGCACCTACTACGAGCAGTACTTC.

The chain combines TRBV27 with TRBJ2-1; 14 bases agree with TRBD2. The CDR3 contains 20 residues. Trimming at V came to 0 bases and at J to 0 bases, leaving 7 bases not matched to a gene. The germline gives CDR1 MNHEY, CDR2 SMNVEV (reference sequence). For the CDR3, the DNA is TGTGCCAGCAGTTTATCGACTAGCGGGAGGGTGATGAGCTCCTACAATGAGCAGTTCTTC. Translation: CASSLSTSGRVMSSYNEQFF.

The chain recombines TRBV28 with TRBJ2-4; perhaps TRBD2 as D (6 bases). Germline V lookup: CDR1 MDHEN, CDR2 SYDVKM. V was shortened by 5 bases and J by 4 bases, with 15 bases between the two germline ends. The CDR3 is made up of 15 amino acids. The CDR3 sequence: CASSHGTLSKNIQYF. The CDR3 nucleotides read TGTGCCAGCAGTCACGGGACTCTTTCTAAAAACATTCAGTACTTC.

This chain connects TRBV14 to TRBJ1-4; tentatively, D is TRBD1 (6 bases). The V end lost 4 bases, the J end lost 4 bases, and 13 bases lay between the germline ends. The CDR3 consists of 15 residues. The germline V gene has CDR1 SGHDN and CDR2 FVKESK. Here the CDR3 reads CASSLLGRGNEKLFF. The CDR3 bases are TGTGCCAGCAGCCTTTTGGGCAGGGGTAATGAAAAACTGTTTTTT. Full variable domain (remainder filled in from reference TRBV14 and TRBJ1-4): EAGVTQFPSHSVIEKGQTVTLRCDPISGHDNLYWYRRVMGKEIKFLLHFVKESKQDESGMPNNRFLAERTGGTYSTLKVQPAELEDSGVYFCASSLLGRGNEKLFFGSGTQLSVL.

The rearrangement joins TRBV20-1 to TRBJ1-1; TRBD1 might be the D (6 bases). Trimming shortened V by 8 bases and J by 5 bases, and 12 bases separated the two germline ends. This CDR3 contains 11 residues. Germline assignment: CDR1 DFQATT and CDR2 SNEGSKA (reference sequence). For the CDR3, the DNA is TGCAGTCCCCTTGGACAGACTGAAGCTTTCTTT. Encoded protein: CSPLGQTEAFF.

This clone was seen more than once but under ten times. In DNA form, the CDR3 reads TGCGCCAGCAGCCAGGGTTGGACGGGGGAGCAGTTCTTC. It translates to CASSQGWTGEQFF. The gene calls are TRBV4-3 and TRBJ2-1; D perhaps matches TRBD2 (5 bases). With 3 bases removed from V and 10 bases from J, the gap between germline ends came to 13 bases. The germline V gene has CDR1 LGHNA and CDR2 YSLEER. The CDR3 loop spans 13 amino acids.

The J gene is TRBJ1-5, the V gene TRBV11-2, with no clear D. Looked up from germline, CDR1 is SGHAT and CDR2 is FQNNGV. Between the trimmed V and J ends, which lost 5 bases and 5 bases, there was a span of 10 bases. The CDR3 length is 13 residues. The CDR3 sequence is CASSVVEDQPQHF. The DNA of the CDR3 is TGTGCCAGCAGCGTAGTAGAGGATCAGCCCCAGCATTTT.

The chain employs TRBV30 and TRBJ1-1; 7 bases are a match to TRBD1. The CDR3 totals 18 residues. Germline values: CDR1 GTSNPN, CDR2 SVGIG (reference sequence). With V trimmed by 1 base and J by 3 bases, 17 bases remained unmatched. In nucleotides, the CDR3 is TGTGCCTGGAGTGACCCCGTGGGGACAGACACGCCTTACACTGAAGCTTTCTTT. Translating gives CAWSDPVGTDTPYTEAFF.

The chain uses TRBV27 and TRBJ2-3; no definite D call. In germline, CDR1 is MNHEY, CDR2 SMNVEV (reference sequence). Trimming pared 7 bases from V and 0 bases from J, leaving 2 bases between. The length of the CDR3 is 11 residues. The CDR3 region has the DNA TGTGCCAGCACTAGCACAGATACGCAGTATTTT. It translates to CASTSTDTQYF.

This chain joins TRBV7-9 and TRBJ1-1, with a weak D call TRBD1 (6 bases). The germline gives CDR1 SEHNR, CDR2 FQNEAQ (reference sequence). Deletions cut 5 bases from V and 5 bases from J, with 21 bases between. The CDR3 contains 16 residues. CDR3 DNA: TGTGCCAGCAGCCCAAGGGGTTCAGGGGAAGGAACTGAAGCTTTCTTT. Its translation is CASSPRGSGEGTEAFF.

The chain has TRBV7-2 and TRBJ2-7, with D possibly being TRBD1 (5 bases). The germline V gene has CDR1 SGHTA and CDR2 FQGNSA. Trimming shortened V by 3 bases and J by 3 bases, and 6 bases separated the two germline ends. The CDR3 extends over 12 amino acids. The CDR3 region is CASSLDNYEQYF. As DNA, the CDR3 is TGTGCCAGCAGCTTGGACAACTACGAGCAGTACTTC.

This clone was counted a single time. The chain joins TRBV7-2 to TRBJ2-7; possible D gene TRBD2, 5 bases. This CDR3 contains 15 residues. Germline V gene sequence: CDR1 SGHTA, CDR2 FQGNSA. V lost 4 bases to trimming and J lost 2 bases, with 15 bases between them. CDR3 nucleotides: TGTGCCAGCAGCTCCGAGGGCGGCCTCGCCTACGAGCAGTACTTC. It translates to CASSSEGGLAYEQYF.

This clone was seen only a few times. The chain has TRBV4-1 and TRBJ1-2; 7 nucleotides line up with TRBD1. Unmatched junction bases numbered 8, after V lost 4 bases and J lost 3 bases. This CDR3 spans 15 amino acids. From germline, CDR1 is MGHRA and CDR2 YSYEKL. The CDR3 bases are TGCGCCAGCAGCCCAGCAGCCGGGACAGACTATGGCTACACCTTC. Its protein is CASSPAAGTDYGYTF.